This TCR beta chain appears in the sequencing data of a study of blood T cells in healthy people across ages. The table lists this clonotype with a few counts. This CDR3 region has 15 residues. V was pared by 4 bases and J by 3 bases, with 15 bases between. Germline-derived CDR1 and CDR2 are SEHNR and FQNEAQ (reference sequence). Each sample used at least 7 million PBMCs. A J-beta primer mix and a sample-barcoded 5' primer were used in a second PCR of about 7 to 12 cycles. TCRdb recomputed calls from the 5' RACE reads with MiXCR, one row per CDR3 protein. Of approximately 800,000 distinct CDR3 sequences listed, 20% to 30% are singletons. This sample was shared with a second study, whose subject was T cells of mothers and their children. That paper states: At roughly 1.6 ug per 15 ul, all of the extracted RNA went into cDNA synthesis. Pairs that are related and pairs that are unrelated have TCR recombination output shaped similarly by thymic selection.

The TCR originated in a boy aged 5-17 years in good health. V gene TRBV7-9 combines with J gene TRBJ1-2, with a possible D match to TRBD1 (5 bases). The sample was blood. CDR3 DNA sequence: TGTGCCAGCAGCTCACCGTTGGCAGGGTACTATGGCTACACCTTC. Its protein is CASSSPLAGYYGYTF.